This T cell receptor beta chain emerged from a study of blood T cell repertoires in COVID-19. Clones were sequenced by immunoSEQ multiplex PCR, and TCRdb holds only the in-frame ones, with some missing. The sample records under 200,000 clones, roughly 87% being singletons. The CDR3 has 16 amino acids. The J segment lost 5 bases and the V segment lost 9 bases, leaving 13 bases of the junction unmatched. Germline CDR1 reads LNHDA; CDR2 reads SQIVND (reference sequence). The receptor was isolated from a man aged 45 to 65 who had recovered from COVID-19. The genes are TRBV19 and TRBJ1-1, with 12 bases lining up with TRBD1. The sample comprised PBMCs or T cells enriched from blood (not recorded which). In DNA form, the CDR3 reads TGTGCCAGCGTCCTCAGGGGGACAGGGGGCCGGACTGAAGCTTTCTTT. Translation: CASVLRGTGGRTEAFF.